This T cell receptor beta chain was recovered during a study of blood T cell repertoires in COVID-19. Study summary: COVID-19 samples from acute and convalescent phases originated in the United States, Italy and Spain. In each case, the material was cDNA or gDNA derived from T cells, B-cell-depleted T cells, or PBMCs.

This CDR3 region has 13 residues. Trimming removed 5 bases at V and 5 bases at J, with 11 bases between. Germline assignment: CDR1 LNHDA and CDR2 SQIVND (reference sequence). Original handling: Reference gene primer amplification in the assay estimated nucleated cell counts. Using immunoSEQ multiplex PCR, the repertoire was profiled, and TCRdb retains in-frame clones only, with some absent. Clone size and V and J calls were adopted from that table, with D and trimming inferred from the DNA. The sample shows around 240,000 clones, around 83% of them seen only once. The rearrangement uses TRBV19 and TRBJ2-3; D perhaps matches TRBD1 (6 bases). Sequencing was carried out using peripheral blood. This sequence originates from a woman aged 45-60 years with acute or convalescent COVID-19. Here the CDR3 reads CASSGQLRDTQYF. The CDR3 DNA sequence: TGTGCCAGTAGTGGACAGTTAAGAGATACGCAGTATTTT. The full variable domain, with the rest looked up from reference TRBV19 and TRBJ2-3, is DGGITQSPKYLFRKEGQNVTLSCEQNLNHDAMYWYRQDPGQGLRLIYYSQIVNDFQKGDIAEGYSVSREKKESFPLTVTSAQKNPTAFYLCASSGQLRDTQYFGPGTRLTVL.